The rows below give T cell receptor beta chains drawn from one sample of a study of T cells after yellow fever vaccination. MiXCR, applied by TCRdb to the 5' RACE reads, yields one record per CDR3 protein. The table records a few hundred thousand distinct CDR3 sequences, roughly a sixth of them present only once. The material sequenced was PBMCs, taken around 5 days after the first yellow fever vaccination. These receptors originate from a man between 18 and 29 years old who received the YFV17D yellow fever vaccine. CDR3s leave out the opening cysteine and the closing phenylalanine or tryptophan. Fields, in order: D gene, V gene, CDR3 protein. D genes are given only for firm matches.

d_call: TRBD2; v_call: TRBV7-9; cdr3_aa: ASSPPAGVRDTQY
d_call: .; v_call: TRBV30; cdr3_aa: AWSFVGAEAF
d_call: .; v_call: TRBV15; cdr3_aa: ATSRDSPRRVGQPQH
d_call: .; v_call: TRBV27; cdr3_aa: ASSGLFQETQY
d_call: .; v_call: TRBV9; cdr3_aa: ASSQGGTVGTDTQY
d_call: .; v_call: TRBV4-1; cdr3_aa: ASSQDPLGYEQY
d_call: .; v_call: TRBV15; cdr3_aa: ATSRGDEKLF
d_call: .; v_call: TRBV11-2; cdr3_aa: ASSLAGDFHTGELF
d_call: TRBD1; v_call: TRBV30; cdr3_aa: AWRLGQGDLDNSPLH
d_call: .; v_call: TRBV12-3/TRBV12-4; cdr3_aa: ASSLPGGDEQF
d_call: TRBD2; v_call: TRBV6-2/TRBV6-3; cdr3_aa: ASSRLAGNIETQY
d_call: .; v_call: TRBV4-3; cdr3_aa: ASSQSGGRDSPLH
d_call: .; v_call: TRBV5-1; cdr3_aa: ASSSRDRFYGYT
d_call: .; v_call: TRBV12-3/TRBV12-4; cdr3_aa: ASNPAPGTEAF
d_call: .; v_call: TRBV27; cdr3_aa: ASSADYTQETQY
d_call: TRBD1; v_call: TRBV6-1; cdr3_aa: ASSIRGFRNTEAF
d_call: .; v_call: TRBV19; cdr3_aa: ASSIDYYNEQF
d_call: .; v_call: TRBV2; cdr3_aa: ASRPLTDTQY
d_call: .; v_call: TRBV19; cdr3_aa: ASSIDLRGSGVRNIQY
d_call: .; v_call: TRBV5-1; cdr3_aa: ASSQLGGTGEKLF
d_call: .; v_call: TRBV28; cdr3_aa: ASSSTSPSWDTEAF
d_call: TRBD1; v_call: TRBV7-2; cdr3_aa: ASRSVGTDNEQF
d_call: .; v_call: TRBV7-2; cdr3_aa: ASSPRFTDTQY
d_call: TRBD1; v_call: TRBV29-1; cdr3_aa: SAGKGADTEAF
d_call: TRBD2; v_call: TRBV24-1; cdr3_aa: ATSDATSGGARNEQF
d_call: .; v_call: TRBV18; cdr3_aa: ASLVEAKNIQY
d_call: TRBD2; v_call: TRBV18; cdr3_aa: ASSPPGLAGRLGTQY